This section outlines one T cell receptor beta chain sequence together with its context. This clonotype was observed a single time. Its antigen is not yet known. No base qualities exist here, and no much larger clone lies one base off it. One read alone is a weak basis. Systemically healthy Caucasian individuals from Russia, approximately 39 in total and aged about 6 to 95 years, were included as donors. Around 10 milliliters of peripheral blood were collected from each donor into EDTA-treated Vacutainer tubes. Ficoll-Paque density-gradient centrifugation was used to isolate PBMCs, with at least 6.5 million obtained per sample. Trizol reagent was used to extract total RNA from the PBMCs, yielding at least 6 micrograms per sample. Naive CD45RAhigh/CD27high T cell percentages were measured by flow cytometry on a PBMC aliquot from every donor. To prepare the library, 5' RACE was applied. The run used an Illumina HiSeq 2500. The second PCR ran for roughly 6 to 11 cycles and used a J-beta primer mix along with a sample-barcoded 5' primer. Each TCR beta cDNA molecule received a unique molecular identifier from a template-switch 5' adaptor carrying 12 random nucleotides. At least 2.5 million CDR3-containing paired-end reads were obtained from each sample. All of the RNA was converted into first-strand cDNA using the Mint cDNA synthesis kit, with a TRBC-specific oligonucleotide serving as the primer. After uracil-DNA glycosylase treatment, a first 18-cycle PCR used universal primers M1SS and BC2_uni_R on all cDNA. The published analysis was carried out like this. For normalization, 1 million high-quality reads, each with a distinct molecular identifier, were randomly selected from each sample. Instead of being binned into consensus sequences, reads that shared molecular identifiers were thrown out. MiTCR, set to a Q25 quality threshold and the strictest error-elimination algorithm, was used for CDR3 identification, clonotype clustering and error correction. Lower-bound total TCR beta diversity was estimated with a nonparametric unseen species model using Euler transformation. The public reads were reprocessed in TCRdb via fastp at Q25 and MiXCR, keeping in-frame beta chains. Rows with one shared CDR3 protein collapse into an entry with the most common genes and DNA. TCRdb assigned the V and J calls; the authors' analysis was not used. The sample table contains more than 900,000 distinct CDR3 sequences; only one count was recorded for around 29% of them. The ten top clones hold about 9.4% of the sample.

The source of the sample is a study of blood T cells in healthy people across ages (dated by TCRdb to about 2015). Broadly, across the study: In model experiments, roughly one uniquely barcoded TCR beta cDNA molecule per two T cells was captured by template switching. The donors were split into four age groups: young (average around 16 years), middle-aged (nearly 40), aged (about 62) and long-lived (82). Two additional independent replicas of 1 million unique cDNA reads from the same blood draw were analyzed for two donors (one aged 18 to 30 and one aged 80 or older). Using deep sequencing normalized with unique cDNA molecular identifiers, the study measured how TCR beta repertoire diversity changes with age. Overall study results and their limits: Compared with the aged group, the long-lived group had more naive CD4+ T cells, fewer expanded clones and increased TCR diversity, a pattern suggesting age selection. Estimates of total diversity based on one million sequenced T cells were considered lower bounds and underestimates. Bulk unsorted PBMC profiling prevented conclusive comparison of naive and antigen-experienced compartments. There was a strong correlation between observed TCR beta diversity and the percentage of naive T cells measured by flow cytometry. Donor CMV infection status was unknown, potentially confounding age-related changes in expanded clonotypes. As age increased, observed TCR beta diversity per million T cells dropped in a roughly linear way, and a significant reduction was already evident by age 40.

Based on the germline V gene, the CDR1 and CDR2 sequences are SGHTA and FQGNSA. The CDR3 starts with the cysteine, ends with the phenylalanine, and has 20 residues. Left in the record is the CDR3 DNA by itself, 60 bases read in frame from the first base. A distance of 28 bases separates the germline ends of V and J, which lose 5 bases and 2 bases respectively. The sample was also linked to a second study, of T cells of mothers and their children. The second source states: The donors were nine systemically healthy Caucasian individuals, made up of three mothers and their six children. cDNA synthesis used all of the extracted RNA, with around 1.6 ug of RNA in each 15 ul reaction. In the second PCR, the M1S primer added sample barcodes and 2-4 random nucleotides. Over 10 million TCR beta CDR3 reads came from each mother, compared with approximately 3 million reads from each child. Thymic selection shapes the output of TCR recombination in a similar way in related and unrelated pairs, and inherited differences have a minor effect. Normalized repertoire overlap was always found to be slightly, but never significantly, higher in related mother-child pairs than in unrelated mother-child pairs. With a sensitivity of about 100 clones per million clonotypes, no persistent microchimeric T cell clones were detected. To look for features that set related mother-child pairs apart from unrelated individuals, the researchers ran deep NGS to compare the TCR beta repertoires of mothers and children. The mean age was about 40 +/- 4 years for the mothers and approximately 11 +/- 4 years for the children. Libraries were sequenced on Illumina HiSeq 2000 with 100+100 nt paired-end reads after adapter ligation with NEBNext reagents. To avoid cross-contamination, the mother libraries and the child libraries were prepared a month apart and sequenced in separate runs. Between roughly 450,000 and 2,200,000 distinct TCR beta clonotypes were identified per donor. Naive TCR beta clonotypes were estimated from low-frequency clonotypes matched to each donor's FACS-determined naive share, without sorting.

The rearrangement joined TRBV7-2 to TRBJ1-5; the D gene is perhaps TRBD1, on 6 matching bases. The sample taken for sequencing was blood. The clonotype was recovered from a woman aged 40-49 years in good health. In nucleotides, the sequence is TGTGCCAGCAGCCCCGGACGGGGGCGCTGGCCCCTTTATGGCAATCAGCCCCAGCATTTT. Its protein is CASSPGRGRWPLYGNQPQHF.